Below, 7 T cell receptor beta chains from the same sample are listed, as sequenced in a study of T cell responses to AZD1222 COVID-19 vaccine. Measured with immunoSEQ multiplex PCR; TCRdb has only the in-frame clones, and not every one. The table shows 55,000 to 90,000 clones, with roughly 84% occurring only once. The starting material was peripheral blood, obtained on day 0 of AZD1222 vaccination. Every receptor here comes from an adult in good health.

The chain couples TRBV6-4 to TRBJ1-1; D remains ambiguous. This CDR3 has 14 residues. CDR1 is MRHNA, CDR2 SNTAGT, per germline. Trimming removed 4 bases from V and 0 bases from J, with 9 bases in between. The CDR3 is CASSVDGMNTEAFF. CDR3 DNA sequence: TGTGCCAGCAGTGTCGATGGGATGAACACTGAAGCTTTCTTT.

The V call is TRBV7-2, the J call TRBJ2-2; D not certain. The CDR3 spans 13 residues. With 2 bases removed from V and 8 bases from J, the gap between germline ends came to 9 bases. Per the germline V gene, CDR1 is SGHTA and CDR2 is FQGNSA. This CDR3 is CASSLREWGELFF. The CDR3 nucleotides read TGTGCCAGCAGCTTAAGGGAATGGGGGGAGCTGTTTTTT.

This clone was detected a few times. The chain joins TRBV5-6 to TRBJ1-2, with a weak D call TRBD1 (5 bases). V lost 0 bases to trimming and J lost 4 bases, with 10 bases between them. Germline CDR1 is SGHDT and CDR2 is YYEEEE. This CDR3 is 14 amino acids long. DNA of the CDR3: TGTGCCAGCAGCTTGGCCAGGGACTTCTATGGCTACACCTTC. Its protein product is CASSLARDFYGYTF. Full variable domain (missing parts from reference TRBV5-6 and TRBJ1-2): DAGVTQSPTHLIKTRGQQVTLRCSPKSGHDTVSWYQQALGQGPQFIFQYYEEEERQRGNFPDRFSGHQFPNYSSELNVNALLLGDSALYLCASSLARDFYGYTFGSGTRLTVV.

This clone was seen a few times. The CDR3 reads CASSLAGGTQSTYEQYF. DNA of the CDR3: TGCGCCAGCAGCTTGGCGGGCGGCACTCAATCCACCTACGAGCAGTACTTC. V gene TRBV5-1 combines with J gene TRBJ2-7; D is ambiguous. Trimming pared 0 bases from V and 2 bases from J, leaving 18 bases between. The CDR3 is 17 residues long. Per germline, CDR1 SGHRS and CDR2 YFSETQ.

This clone was observed a handful of times. The chain links TRBV10-2 to TRBJ2-7; 12 nucleotides agree with TRBD2. The V and J ends lost 9 bases and 4 bases, in that order; junction bases with no gene match: 10. The CDR3 covers 15 residues. In germline, CDR1 is WSHSY, CDR2 SAAADI. The DNA of the CDR3 is TGCGCCAGACCTCCCACTAGCGGGGGGAATTACGAGCAGTACTTC. It is translated as CARPPTSGGNYEQYF.

The genes are TRBV28 and TRBJ2-7; 9 bases fit TRBD1. This CDR3 contains 12 residues. The V and J ends lost 7 bases and 9 bases, in that order; junction bases with no gene match: 7. Per the germline V gene, CDR1 is MDHEN and CDR2 is SYDVKM. This chain's CDR3 is CASTPQGAVQYF. CDR3 bases: TGTGCCAGCACCCCACAGGGGGCGGTGCAGTACTTC.

This clone was observed a handful of times. This sequence joins TRBV2 and TRBJ2-7; the D is unclear. The V end was cut by 4 bases, the J end by 7 bases, with 23 bases between. Germline CDR1 SNHLY, CDR2 FYNNEI. This CDR3 is 16 amino acids long. CDR3: CASSGWSRLYEWEQYF. The CDR3 region has the DNA TGTGCCAGCAGTGGATGGTCGAGACTGTATGAGTGGGAGCAGTACTTC.